This is a list of T cell receptor beta chains from one sample in a study of T cell responses to AZD1222 COVID-19 vaccine. Sequencing was performed with immunoSEQ multiplex PCR; in TCRdb, only in-frame clones are kept and a portion is missing. Of 150,000 or so clones detected, about 90% appear once; the ten largest clones hold under 1.5%. This specimen consisted of peripheral blood, obtained 28 days after the second AZD1222 dose. The receptors were sampled from an adult who received the AZD1222 COVID-19 vaccine. Both conserved end residues are part of each CDR3. A D gene is named only where the DNA matches it firmly. Expanded clones get a size class; other rows say once, few or many, or leave the size out.

v_call	clone_size	d_call	j_call	cdr3_nt	cdr3_aa
TRBV12-5	.	TRBD2	TRBJ2-1	TGTGCTAGTGGTTTGGTACGAGGGACTAGCGGGAATTCCTACAATGAGCAGTTCTTC	CASGLVRGTSGNSYNEQFF
TRBV29-1	.	.	TRBJ1-1	TGCAGCGTCCGTCAGGGGTCGAGCACTGAAGCTTTCTTT	CSVRQGSSTEAFF
TRBV28	.	.	TRBJ1-2	TGTGCCAGCAGTAGGAACGGATACCTTTATGGCTACACCTTC	CASSRNGYLYGYTF
TRBV6-5	.	.	TRBJ1-1	TGTGCCAGCAGTTACTCTCAGACAGTGAACACTGAAGCTTTCTTT	CASSYSQTVNTEAFF
TRBV27	.	.	TRBJ2-6	TGTGCCAGCAGTTTGGAGGGGCCAGTCTCTGGGGCCAACGTCCTGACTTTC	CASSLEGPVSGANVLTF
TRBV29-1	once	.	TRBJ1-1	TGCAGCGTTGTGTTGGTGATAGACACTGAAGCTTTCTTT	CSVVLVIDTEAFF
TRBV14	.	.	TRBJ2-3	TGTGCCAGCACAGCCAGTTGGGTAGCAGATACGCAGTATTTT	CASTASWVADTQYF
TRBV10-1	.	TRBD1	TRBJ1-1	TGCGCCAGCAGTGAGACCCAGGGGGCCCAAGCTTTCTTT	CASSETQGAQAFF
TRBV20-1	.	TRBD2	TRBJ2-5	TGCAGTGCTAGTCCGGCTAGCGGGAGTGGTGAGACCCAGTACTTC	CSASPASGSGETQYF
TRBV6-5	.	.	TRBJ1-2	TGTGCCACCGAAGAGGGAGACAATGGCTACACCTTC	CATEEGDNGYTF
TRBV12-5	.	.	TRBJ2-1	TGTGCTAGTGGTTTGGTAGGGTGGGGCGCGGGGGCCCGATACGTTGAGCAGTTCTTC	CASGLVGWGAGARYVEQFF
TRBV6-5	once	.	TRBJ1-2	TGTGCCAGCAGTTACTCTCGGCGAGCTAACTATGGCTACACCTTC	CASSYSRRANYGYTF
TRBV4-3	.	.	TRBJ1-1	TGCGCCAGCTCAGCAGGGCGGGACACTGAAGCTTTCTTT	CASSAGRDTEAFF
TRBV7-2	.	.	TRBJ1-5	TGTGCCAGCAGCTCGACACCTTATAGCAATCAGCCCCAGCATTTT	CASSSTPYSNQPQHF
TRBV28	.	TRBD1	TRBJ1-5	TGTGCCAGCAGTTTAACAGGGGACGGTAGTCAGCCCCAGCATTTT	CASSLTGDGSQPQHF
TRBV5-1	.	TRBD1	TRBJ1-5	TGCGCCAGCAGCCCCGGACAGGGGGCTCTCCATCAGCCCCAGCATTTT	CASSPGQGALHQPQHF
TRBV2	.	.	TRBJ2-1	TGTGCCAGCAGTTTTTATGGTGAGCAGTTCTTC	CASSFYGEQFF
TRBV10-3	.	.	TRBJ2-2	TGTGCCATCACTCCGGACAGCGCGAACACCGGGGAGCTGTTTTTT	CAITPDSANTGELFF
TRBV5-1	.	.	TRBJ2-1	TGCGCCAGCAGCTTGGCGAGGCCCCCGAGTCAGCAGTTCTTC	CASSLARPPSQQFF
TRBV10-3	once	.	TRBJ1-2	TGTGCCATCAGTGATCACAGGGTTCCAGAAGTAACCTTC	CAISDHRVPEVTF
TRBV9	once	.	TRBJ1-2	TGTGCCAGCAGCGTTACTGACAGGAGGAACTATGGCTACACCTTC	CASSVTDRRNYGYTF
TRBV7-6	once	.	TRBJ2-7	TGTGCCAGCAGCCTGGGACGGGGCTACGAGCAGTACTTC	CASSLGRGYEQYF
TRBV9	.	TRBD2	TRBJ2-7	TGTGCCAGCAGCCCCGAGATAGCGGGCTCCTACGAGCAGTACTTC	CASSPEIAGSYEQYF
TRBV28	.	.	TRBJ2-7	TGTGCCAGCAGTAGCGGGCAGCCCCCTTACGAGCAGTACTTC	CASSSGQPPYEQYF
TRBV7-2	.	.	TRBJ1-5	TGTGCCAGCAGCTTAGAAAGAGGACTCAATCAGCCCCAGCATTTT	CASSLERGLNQPQHF
TRBV7-2	.	TRBD2	TRBJ2-5	TGTGCCAGCAGCTCCAGCGGGGGGTCCCAAGAGACCCAGTACTTC	CASSSSGGSQETQYF
TRBV5-1	.	TRBD2	TRBJ2-3	TGCGCCAGCAGCCCCGGGGGGATTAGCACAGATACGCAGTATTTT	CASSPGGISTDTQYF
TRBV9	once	.	TRBJ1-5	TGTGCCAGCAGCGTAGGCGGAGTTAGCAATCAGCCCCAGCATTTT	CASSVGGVSNQPQHF
TRBV18	.	.	TRBJ2-1	TGTGCCAGCTCACCAGGCAGGGCAGATGAGCAGTTCTTC	CASSPGRADEQFF
TRBV12-3/TRBV12-4	.	.	TRBJ1-4	TGTGCCAGCAGTTGGTCTGAAAAACTGTTTTTT	CASSWSEKLFF
TRBV25-1	.	.	TRBJ1-2	TGTGCCAGCAGTCGCCCCGGTGAGGGGGGGTTCGGCTACACCTTC	CASSRPGEGGFGYTF
TRBV27	once	TRBD2	TRBJ2-1	TGTGCCAGCGGACTAGCGGGCGACAATGAGCAGTTCTTC	CASGLAGDNEQFF
TRBV25-1	.	TRBD1	TRBJ1-1	TGTGCCAGCAGCGGGACAGGGGTCACTGAAGCTTTCTTT	CASSGTGVTEAFF
TRBV13	.	.	TRBJ1-1	TGTGCCAGCAGCTTAGCCCCGGGAGGCCTGGTGAACACTGAAGCTTTCTTT	CASSLAPGGLVNTEAFF
TRBV2	.	.	TRBJ1-5	TGTGCCAGCAGTGAAAACACGGGAAATAGCAATCAGCCCCAGCATTTT	CASSENTGNSNQPQHF